The 7 T cell receptor beta chains below were found in one sample sequenced in a study of T cell responses to AZD1222 COVID-19 vaccine. TCRdb's copy holds only in-frame clones and misses some; the assay was immunoSEQ multiplex PCR. The sample includes approximately 150,000 clones, roughly 92% of them seen just once. The material sequenced was peripheral blood, taken 28 days after the second AZD1222 dose. Source of these receptors: an adult who received the AZD1222 COVID-19 vaccine.

As regards this clone: Other DNA sequences in this sample translate to the same CDR3. The V and J genes are TRBV18 and TRBJ1-5; D not certain. The CDR3 covers 14 residues. The V gene lost 3 bases and the J gene lost 4 bases, with 10 bases spanning the gap. Germline V gives CDR1 KGHSH, CDR2 LQKENI. DNA for the CDR3: TGTGCCAGCTCACCTGTCCGGGGAAATCAGCCCCAGCATTTT. The encoded protein is CASSPVRGNQPQHF.

This clone was detected once. The rearrangement uses TRBV7-2 and TRBJ1-2; D gene unclear. Germline V gives CDR1 SGHTA, CDR2 FQGNSA. This CDR3 has 13 amino acids. The ends were cut back, 1 base at V and 8 bases at J, with 11 bases in the middle. The CDR3 reads CASSLGAGQGYTF. Here the CDR3 DNA reads TGTGCCAGCAGCTTAGGGGCAGGTCAAGGCTACACCTTC.

The V gene is TRBV5-1, the J gene TRBJ2-3; TRBD1 agrees at 8 bases. CDR1 and CDR2 (germline): SGHRS, YFSETQ. The J segment lost 3 bases and the V segment lost 4 bases, leaving 13 bases of the junction unmatched. The CDR3 spans 17 residues. In DNA, the CDR3 is TGCGCCAGCAGCGGGGGTCCCGGGACAGGACAAACAGATACGCAGTATTTT. Amino acids: CASSGGPGTGQTDTQYF.

A single count supports this clone. The chain uses TRBV5-1 and TRBJ2-5; D remains unclear. Deletions cut 4 bases from V and 1 base from J, with 2 bases between. CDR3 length: 11 residues. CDR1 is SGHRS, CDR2 YFSETQ, per germline. CDR3 bases: TGCGCCAGCAGCACCCAAGAGACCCAGTACTTC. The encoded protein is CASSTQETQYF.

This clone was observed a handful of times. This chain connects TRBV19 to TRBJ1-3; D ambiguous. Trimming left V 7 bases short and J 0 bases short, with 10 bases between. Looked up from germline, CDR1 is LNHDA and CDR2 is SQIVND (reference sequence). This CDR3 has 14 residues. The CDR3 protein is CASTRTFSGNTIYF. DNA for the CDR3: TGTGCCAGTACGAGGACTTTCTCTGGAAACACCATATATTTT.

The chain combines TRBV2 with TRBJ1-2; TRBD1 might be the D (5 bases). The CDR3 runs 14 residues. Germline V gene lookup returns CDR1 SNHLY and CDR2 FYNNEI. The germline V and J ends were trimmed by 5 bases and 3 bases, with 13 bases remaining between them. The CDR3 DNA reads TGTGCCAGCAGTCTTTCGGGGGATGACTATGGCTACACCTTC. It yields the protein CASSLSGDDYGYTF.

This clone showed up just a few times. CDR3 in amino acids: CASSLVTGNTGELFF. CDR3 coding DNA: TGTGCCAGCAGCTTAGTGACAGGGAACACCGGGGAGCTGTTTTTT. The chain combines TRBV7-8 with TRBJ2-2; D possibly corresponds to TRBD1 (6 bases). Germline V gives CDR1 SGHVS, CDR2 FQNEAQ. The ends were cut back, 1 base at V and 1 base at J, with 7 bases in the middle. The CDR3 consists of 15 residues. The whole variable domain, filled in from reference TRBV7-8 and TRBJ2-2, reads GAGVSQSPRYKVAKRGQDVALRCDPISGHVSLFWYQQALGQGPEFLTYFQNEAQLDKSGLPSDRFFAERPEGSVSTLKIQRTQQEDSAVYLCASSLVTGNTGELFFGEGSRLTVL.